The 25 T cell receptor beta chains below come from one sample, sequenced in a study of shared clonotypes between healthy human individuals. Generated by immunoSEQ multiplex PCR, the TCRdb table keeps only in-frame clones and is missing some. The table has around 700,000 clones, approximately 79% seen once; the top ten hold less than 2%. The material sequenced was memory CD4+ T cells sorted from blood. The subset is: CD45RA-negative fraction. These receptors were obtained from a woman in her 30s in good health.

The chain couples TRBV19 to TRBJ2-5, with 8 bases that match TRBD2. The CDR3 sequence is 13 residues long. V trimming: 6 bases; J trimming: 5 bases; junction bases outside the gene matches: 5. Germline-derived CDR1 and CDR2 are LNHDA and SQIVND (reference sequence). For the CDR3, the DNA is TGTGCCAGTAGCCGACTAGCGATGGAGACCCAGTACTTC. It codes for CASSRLAMETQYF.

This clone was seen more than once but under ten times. Other DNA sequences in the same sample also yield this CDR3. V is TRBV19 and J is TRBJ1-5; D remains ambiguous. Germline CDR1 is LNHDA and CDR2 is SQIVND (reference sequence). Trimming shortened V by 3 bases and J by 1 base, and 4 bases separated the two germline ends. The CDR3 sequence is 13 residues long. CDR3: CASSIESNQPQHF. As DNA, the CDR3 is TGTGCCAGTAGTATTGAGAGCAATCAGCCCCAGCATTTT.

The chain couples TRBV6-5 to TRBJ2-7; D is possibly TRBD2 (5 bases). Germline V gene lookup returns CDR1 MNHEY and CDR2 SVGAGI. This CDR3 region has 14 residues. Trimming removed 2 bases from V and 2 bases from J, with 10 bases in between. In DNA, the CDR3 is TGTGCCAGCAGTTACGGCGGGCAGACCTACGAGCAGTACTTC. Protein: CASSYGGQTYEQYF.

Concerning this clone itself: Other DNA sequences in this sample translate to the same CDR3. The rearrangement links TRBV7-9 to TRBJ2-1; D not resolved. This CDR3 region has 13 residues. V was shortened by 0 bases and J by 5 bases, with 5 bases between the two germline ends. Germline V gives CDR1 SEHNR, CDR2 FQNEAQ (reference sequence). The CDR3 here is CASSLAANNEQFF. CDR3 nucleotide sequence: TGTGCCAGCAGCTTAGCAGCCAACAATGAGCAGTTCTTC.

The J gene is TRBJ2-1, the V gene TRBV6-6, with D possibly being TRBD1 or TRBD2 (5 bases each). With 4 bases removed from V and 7 bases from J, the gap between germline ends came to 14 bases. The germline CDR1 and CDR2 sequences are MNHNY and SVGAGI (reference sequence). The length of the CDR3 is 14 residues. The DNA for the CDR3 is TGTGCCAGCAGTTTCCCCAGGGACGGTAATGAGCAGTTCTTC. The encoded protein is CASSFPRDGNEQFF.

This chain joins TRBV18 and TRBJ2-3; D uncertain. Germline V gene data show CDR1 as KGHSH and CDR2 as LQKENI. CDR3 size: 12 residues. V was cut by 2 bases and J by 3 bases, with 3 bases left in between. The CDR3 sequence: CASSPATDTQYF. CDR3 bases: TGTGCCAGCTCACCAGCGACAGATACGCAGTATTTT.

The J gene is TRBJ1-5, the V gene TRBV7-1, with 7 bases aligning to TRBD1. TRBV7-1 is an open reading frame whose function is uncertain. J lost 7 bases, V lost 5 bases, and 8 bases had no gene match. This CDR3 region has 14 residues. CDR3 region: CASSPRQGRQPQHF. The CDR3 DNA reads as TGTGCCAGCAGCCCAAGACAGGGCCGCCAGCCCCAGCATTTT.

The chain recombines TRBV7-2 with TRBJ2-5; either TRBD1 or TRBD2 may supply D (5 bases each). The germline V and J ends were trimmed by 1 base and 11 bases, with 20 bases remaining between them. The CDR3 length is 15 residues. The germline CDR1 and CDR2 sequences are SGHTA and FQGNSA. In nucleotides, the CDR3 is TGTGCCAGCAGCTTAGTTTCCGGGACGCAGAGTGAGCAGTACTTC. Its protein product is CASSLVSGTQSEQYF. The variable domain in full, with the rest retrieved from reference TRBV7-2 and TRBJ2-5, is GAGVSQSPSNKVTEKGKDVELRCDPISGHTALYWYRQSLGQGLEFLIYFQGNSAPDKSGLPSDRFSAERTGGSVSTLTIQRTQQEDSAVYLCASSLVSGTQSEQYFGPGTRLLVL.

The chain has TRBV14 and TRBJ1-1; D is possibly TRBD1 (6 bases). Trimming cost V 4 bases and J 1 base, with 7 bases left between them. From germline, CDR1 is SGHDN and CDR2 FVKESK. The CDR3 has 13 amino acids. The CDR3 DNA sequence: TGTGCCAGCAGCCGGGACACGAACACTGAAGCTTTCTTT. Its protein product is CASSRDTNTEAFF. Looking up the rest from reference TRBV14 and TRBJ1-1 gives the full variable domain: EAGVTQFPSHSVIEKGQTVTLRCDPISGHDNLYWYRRVMGKEIKFLLHFVKESKQDESGMPNNRFLAERTGGTYSTLKVQPAELEDSGVYFCASSRDTNTEAFFGQGTRLTVV.

The chain has TRBV6-5 and TRBJ2-7; 14 nucleotides line up with TRBD2. V lost 7 bases, J lost 6 bases, and 8 bases stayed unmatched. The germline CDR1 and CDR2 sequences are MNHEY and SVGAGI. This CDR3 has 15 residues. The CDR3 here is CASKGLAGVRGEQYF. The CDR3 DNA reads as TGTGCCAGCAAGGGACTAGCGGGAGTTCGCGGCGAGCAGTACTTC.

This sequence joins TRBV6-1 and TRBJ1-1; D is perhaps TRBD1 (5 bases). V lost 2 bases and J lost 5, with 12 bases in between. The CDR3 runs to 14 residues. Germline CDR1 reads MNHNS; CDR2 reads SASEGT. CDR3 region: CASSERLGGTEAFF. CDR3 nucleotides: TGTGCCAGCAGTGAACGGTTGGGGGGGACTGAAGCTTTCTTT.

The gene calls are TRBV4-2 and TRBJ2-2, with a weak D call TRBD1 (5 bases). Deletions cut 0 bases from V and 7 bases from J, with 15 bases between. The germline V gene encodes CDR1 LGHNA and CDR2 YNFKEQ. The CDR3 is 16 amino acids. The CDR3 DNA sequence: TGTGCCAGCAGCCAAGATCAACGCAGGGAAGGCGGGGAGCTGTTTTTT. Its translation is CASSQDQRREGGELFF.

This clone was recorded once. The chain carries TRBV25-1 and TRBJ1-3; weak D call: TRBD1 (5 bases). V was cut by 1 base and J by 4 bases, with 11 bases left in between. This CDR3 has 15 amino acids. Per germline, CDR1 MGHDK and CDR2 SYGVNS. DNA for the CDR3: TGTGCCAGCAGTGAATTTGGGGGAGCCGGAAACACCATATATTTT. This gives the protein CASSEFGGAGNTIYF.

Remarks on this clone: Other DNA variants within this sample encode the same CDR3. This chain connects TRBV28 to TRBJ2-7; 10 nucleotides line up with TRBD1. J lost 3 bases, V lost 5 bases, and 4 bases had no gene match. The CDR3 consists of 14 residues. In germline, CDR1 is MDHEN, CDR2 SYDVKM. In DNA, the CDR3 is TGTGCCAGCAGTACCGGGACAGGGGTCTACGAGCAGTACTTC. This gives the protein CASSTGTGVYEQYF.

V and J are TRBV19 and TRBJ2-7; tentatively, D is TRBD1 or TRBD2 (5 bases each). The CDR3 contains 13 residues. V was trimmed by 0 bases and J by 11 bases, leaving 14 bases between them. Per the germline V gene, CDR1 is LNHDA and CDR2 is SQIVND (reference sequence). DNA for the CDR3: TGTGCCAGTAGTATAGATCGTCGAGGGACGGAGTACTTC. It encodes CASSIDRRGTEYF.

This clone showed up just a few times. The chain combines TRBV18 with TRBJ2-5; no reliable D call. CDR1 and CDR2 from the germline V gene are KGHSH and LQKENI. The CDR3 is 13 amino acids. With 6 bases removed from V and 0 bases from J, the gap between germline ends came to 8 bases. As DNA, the CDR3 is TGTGCCAGCTCCGACCTAGACCAAGAGACCCAGTACTTC. Translated: CASSDLDQETQYF. The whole variable domain, remainder taken from reference TRBV18 and TRBJ2-5, is NAGVMQNPRHLVRRRGQEARLRCSPMKGHSHVYWYRQLPEEGLKFMVYLQKENIIDESGMPKERFSAEFPKEGPSILRIQQVVRGDSAAYFCASSDLDQETQYFGPGTRLLVL.

The chain employs TRBV11-3 and TRBJ2-7; the match to TRBD2 covers 7 bases. The CDR3 totals 14 residues. V dropped 4 bases and J dropped 9; count of bases not matched to a gene: 12. CDR1 is SGHNT, CDR2 YENEEA, per germline. The CDR3 coding sequence is TGTGCCAGCAGCTCGGGAGGCGCGGCAGGTTTGCAGTACTTC. Amino acids: CASSSGGAAGLQYF.

In this sample, this clone turned up many times. Other DNA sequences of this sample code for an identical CDR3. V gene TRBV29-1 combines with J gene TRBJ2-1; TRBD1 matches 9 bases. CDR1 and CDR2 (germline): SQVTM, ANQGSEA. The CDR3 contains 13 residues. The J segment lost 5 bases and the V segment lost 3 bases, leaving 2 bases of the junction unmatched. For the CDR3, the DNA is TGCAGCGTTGACGGGACAGGGAACAATGAGCAGTTCTTC. Protein product: CSVDGTGNNEQFF.

The chain couples TRBV5-4 to TRBJ2-2; TRBD2 agrees at 8 bases. CDR3 length equals 16 residues. With V trimmed by 2 bases and J by 7 bases, 10 bases remained unmatched. CDR1 is SGHNT, CDR2 YYREEE, per germline (reference sequence). The CDR3 sequence: CASSFAQREMVGELFF. Written as DNA, the CDR3 is TGTGCCAGCAGCTTCGCTCAGCGGGAGATGGTCGGGGAGCTGTTTTTT. The variable domain in full, completed from reference TRBV5-4 and TRBJ2-2, reads ETGVTQSPTHLIKTRGQQVTLRCSSQSGHNTVSWYQQALGQGPQFIFQYYREEENGRGNFPPRFSGLQFPNYSSELNVNALELDDSALYLCASSFAQREMVGELFFGEGSRLTVL.

The chain is built from TRBV5-1 and TRBJ2-7; 7 bases match TRBD2. J lost 6 bases, V lost 5 bases, and 8 bases had no gene match. CDR3 length: 13 amino acids. Looked up from germline, CDR1 is SGHRS and CDR2 is YFSETQ. The CDR3 DNA reads TGCGCCAGCAGAGGGCGGGAGACGGGCGAGCAGTACTTC. Protein sequence: CASRGRETGEQYF.

The chain combines TRBV19 with TRBJ2-7; the match to TRBD1 covers 8 bases. The CDR3 runs to 13 residues. V shed 7 bases and J 1 base; nucleotides not matched to a gene: 3. Per the germline V gene, CDR1 is LNHDA and CDR2 is SQIVND (reference sequence). The CDR3 sequence is CASTGQVSYEQYF. The CDR3 region has the DNA TGTGCCAGTACGGGACAGGTGTCCTACGAGCAGTACTTC.

The chain employs TRBV5-1 and TRBJ2-5; 7 nucleotides align to TRBD1. This CDR3 contains 14 residues. Looked up from germline, CDR1 is SGHRS and CDR2 is YFSETQ. After removal of 7 bases from V and 3 bases from J, the junction contained 9 bases not matched to a gene. As DNA, the CDR3 is TGCGCCAGCGGTCCATTAACAGGGGAAGAGACCCAGTACTTC. Translating it yields CASGPLTGEETQYF.

The rearrangement links TRBV10-1 to TRBJ2-1, with D maybe TRBD1 (7 bases). CDR1 is WNHNN and CDR2 is SYGVQD in the germline V gene (reference sequence). The V end lost 5 bases, the J end lost 7 bases, and 18 bases lay between the germline ends. The CDR3 runs 15 residues. The CDR3 region is CASSSGGTVQNEQFF. CDR3 sequence (DNA): TGCGCCAGCAGTAGTGGAGGGACAGTCCAAAATGAGCAGTTCTTC.

V and J are TRBV2 and TRBJ2-2; 8 nucleotides match TRBD1. Looked up from germline, CDR1 is SNHLY and CDR2 is FYNNEI. The CDR3 is 14 residues long. Trimming at V came to 6 bases and at J to 4 bases, leaving 4 bases not matched to a gene. CDR3 in amino acids: CASRVDRGTGELFF. DNA for the CDR3: TGTGCCAGCAGGGTCGACAGGGGCACCGGGGAGCTGTTTTTT.

This rearrangement joins TRBV28 to TRBJ2-1; 8 bases fit TRBD2. The CDR3 length is 18 residues. Germline V lookup: CDR1 MDHEN, CDR2 SYDVKM. The J segment lost 5 bases and the V segment lost 1 base, leaving 13 bases of the junction unmatched. The CDR3 bases are TGTGCCAGCAGTTTATTCGTAGTAGCGGGACTAAAGGACAATGAGCAGTTCTTC. Translation gives CASSLFVVAGLKDNEQFF.